This T cell receptor (beta chain) was identified in a study of T cell repertoires in cytomegalovirus infection (dated by TCRdb to about 2019). In the study overall: Peptide stimulations targeted recently identified HLA-C-restricted CMV epitopes, whose presentation resists viral immunomodulation, together with well-studied HLA-B-restricted epitopes. Donor HLA type was relevant to the analysis, as public TCR beta signatures indicated carriage of CMV infection together with the matching HLA type. Findings and caveats that apply to the study as a whole: In the ex vivo response, HLA-C-restricted CMV-specific TCR beta clonotypes were dominant, and in two of eight donors the single most frequent clonotype came from this HLA-C-restricted group. Cumulative frequency of public TCR beta family members discriminated carriers of CMV infection plus the relevant HLA type in this cohort and an independent roughly 340-donor cohort.

Per the publication, the treatment or condition label means: in vitro stimulation with specific CMV peptide epitopes to enrich CMV-specific T cells. Via the germline V gene, CDR1 is SNHLY and CDR2 FYNNEI. The junction shows trimming of 10 bases on V and 4 bases on J, and the gene matches do not reach 7 bases of it. From cysteine to phenylalanine, the CDR3 is 13 amino acids long. CDR3 DNA is the only sequence kept; it has 39 bases, read in frame from the first base. This clonotype was recorded many times. Its cognate antigen has yet to be identified. Qualities for individual bases were not recorded, and no much larger clone is one base off. The sequencer was an Illumina HiSeq 1500. TCRdb handled the public reads itself, with Q25 trimming in fastp and clone calling in MiXCR, and kept productive beta chains. Entries are consolidated by CDR3 protein sequence, retaining the most common genes and DNA. The sample contains 200,000 to 250,000 distinct CDR3 sequences, around two fifths of them found a single time. Jointly, the top ten make up around 60% of the sample.

This specimen was CD8+ T cells from cultured PBMCs, taken from culture after CMV antigen stimulation. The chain is assembled from TRBV2 and TRBJ1-2, with TRBD1 matching 9 junction bases. This clonotype originated in a human donor in good health (CMV status not recorded). Some clones in this sample may be carry-over from other donors' samples. The sequence in DNA is TGTGCCATACAGGGGGCCCCTGGCTATGGCTACACCTTC. It translates as CAIQGAPGYGYTF. Here the CDR3 is joined to the reference TRBV2 and TRBJ1-2 genes, and the full variable domain is: EPEVTQTPSHQVTQMGQEVILRCVPISNHLYFYWYRQILGQKVEFLVSFYNNEISEKSEIFDDQFSVERPDGSNFTLKIRSTKLEDSAMYFCAIQGAPGYGYTFGSGTRLTVV.